The 20 T cell receptor beta chains below were found in one sample sequenced in a study of sequential checkpoint blockade in melanoma. Method: immunoSEQ multiplex PCR; TCRdb's copy keeps in-frame clones and lacks some. The sample includes about 21,000 clones, around 30% seen only once; the top ten take around 7%. Regarding treatment: randomized to nivolumab then ipilimumab (arm A) or the reverse (arm B). The sample consisted of tumor tissue (inferred from file names), taken from a patient given nivolumab and ipilimumab in sequence. The receptor set was obtained from a human donor with melanoma.

Relative to its sample, this clone is medium-sized. CDR3 in DNA: TGTGCCACCAGCAGAGATTTCCCCGGGACAAGTCTTAATGAAAAACTGTTTTTT. It specifies CATSRDFPGTSLNEKLFF. The chain has TRBV15 and TRBJ1-4, with D perhaps matching TRBD1 (6 bases). The germline V gene encodes CDR1 LNHNV and CDR2 YYDKDF (reference sequence). The V and J ends lost 0 bases and 4 bases respectively, with 18 bases between them. The CDR3 runs 18 residues.

This clone was counted ten times or more. V gene TRBV11-3 combines with J gene TRBJ1-1; 7 bases agree with TRBD1. Germline V gene data show CDR1 as SGHNT and CDR2 as YENEEA. Trimming at V came to 5 bases and at J to 1 base, leaving 16 bases not matched to a gene. There are 18 residues in the CDR3. The DNA for the CDR3 is TGTGCCAGCAGCCCACAGAGAGAGGGGGCGGTAGCGAACACTGAAGCTTTCTTT. The encoded protein is CASSPQREGAVANTEAFF.

This clone was recorded many times. The V gene is TRBV6-8, the J gene TRBJ2-7, with 8 bases identical to TRBD2. Germline V lookup: CDR1 MNHGY, CDR2 SAAAGT. The trim removed 8 bases at V and 0 bases at J, leaving 15 bases unmatched. This CDR3 is built from 17 residues. The CDR3 here is CASERRGASSSSYEQYF. The DNA for the CDR3 is TGTGCCAGCGAGAGGCGGGGGGCATCCTCTAGCTCCTACGAGCAGTACTTC.

The CDR3 nucleotides are TGTGCCAGCTCCTCAATCGAGCAGTACTTC. Its translation: CASSSIEQYF. The chain combines TRBV14 with TRBJ2-7; D is uncertain. The CDR3 loop spans 10 amino acids. Trimming pared 8 bases from V and 6 bases from J, leaving 8 bases between. From germline, CDR1 is SGHDN and CDR2 FVKESK.

Ten or more counts support this clone. The rearrangement joins TRBV7-4 to TRBJ1-1; no definite D call. Germline assignment: CDR1 SGHVT and CDR2 SQSDAQ. The CDR3 is made up of 13 amino acids. V lost 5 bases, J lost 0 bases, and 7 bases lay in between. The CDR3 nucleotides read TGTGCCAGCAGCCCAACAGTGAACACTGAAGCTTTCTTT. Its protein product is CASSPTVNTEAFF.

The CDR3 DNA reads TGTGCCAGCAGTTTACCTACCGGGACAGGGGGCAATGAGCAGTTCTTC. This sequence encodes CASSLPTGTGGNEQFF. V gene TRBV28 combines with J gene TRBJ2-1, with 11 bases aligning to TRBD1. CDR3 length: 16 amino acids. CDR1 and CDR2 (germline): MDHEN, SYDVKM. V was pared by 2 bases and J by 6 bases, with 6 bases of the junction left unmatched.

V usage is TRBV19 and J usage is TRBJ2-7; the D gene could be TRBD1 or TRBD2 (5 bases each). The germline gives CDR1 LNHDA, CDR2 SQIVND (reference sequence). There are 11 residues in the CDR3. With 5 bases removed from V and 4 bases from J, the gap between germline ends came to 6 bases. CDR3 sequence: CASSWGYEQYF. The CDR3 region has the DNA TGTGCCAGTAGTTGGGGGTACGAGCAGTACTTC.

Only a few counts were recorded for this clone. The chain is built from TRBV23-1 and TRBJ2-5; D possibly corresponds to TRBD1 (6 bases). TRBV23-1 belongs to the ORF category, with a function that is uncertain. This CDR3 contains 14 residues. V was shortened by 9 bases and J by 10 bases, with 24 bases between the two germline ends. In nucleotides, the CDR3 is TGCGCCAGTAAAGTACCGGGACAAGTGATGGACCAGTACTTC. Translation: CASKVPGQVMDQYF.

This rearrangement joins TRBV18 to TRBJ2-1; 10 positions match TRBD2. The CDR3 has 19 amino acids. Germline V gene data show CDR1 as KGHSH and CDR2 as LQKENI. V shed 2 bases, J shed 7 bases, and the junction held 17 bases outside the gene matches. Written as DNA, the CDR3 is TGTGCCAGCTCACCAATAGATAGCGGGAGGATTCGGATAAGTAATGAGCAGTTCTTC. It codes for CASSPIDSGRIRISNEQFF.

V and J are TRBV29-1 and TRBJ2-1; tentatively, D is TRBD2 (7 bases). Looked up from germline, CDR1 is SQVTM and CDR2 is ANQGSEA. Between the trimmed V and J ends, which lost 3 bases and 8 bases, there was a span of 14 bases. The CDR3 runs to 13 residues. This CDR3 reads CSVEGGRRDEQFF. DNA for the CDR3: TGCAGCGTTGAGGGGGGGCGCCGAGATGAGCAGTTCTTC.

This clone was recorded a few times. The rearrangement uses TRBV6-8 and TRBJ1-2; perhaps TRBD1 as D (6 bases). The V gene lost 6 bases and the J gene lost 4 bases, with 15 bases spanning the gap. The length of the CDR3 is 14 residues. The germline V gene encodes CDR1 MNHGY and CDR2 SAAAGT. The CDR3 coding sequence is TGTGCCAGCAGGGTACAGGGATTATCCTATGGCTACACCTTC. Protein product: CASRVQGLSYGYTF.

In regard to this clone: One end of the junction does not line up with germline, which may come from a read error. In nucleotides, the CDR3 is TGCAGCGTGGAAGAGGGGGCGGGTGGAAACACCATATATTTT. This codes for CSVEEGAGGNTIYF. The chain employs TRBV29-1 and TRBJ1-3; 7 nucleotides line up with TRBD1. CDR1 SQVTM and CDR2 ANQGSEA come from the germline V gene. CDR3 size: 14 residues.

This rearrangement joins TRBV6-8 to TRBJ2-1; 9 bases fit TRBD2. In germline, CDR1 is MNHGY, CDR2 SAAAGT. The CDR3 totals 15 residues. Germline trimming cut 5 bases from V and 9 bases from J; bases unmatched to any gene: 11. The CDR3 DNA reads as TGTGCCAGCAGTGATAGGCGGGGGGGCCTTGGTGAGCAGTTCTTC. Its protein is CASSDRRGGLGEQFF.

This clone appeared a few times. J is TRBJ1-2 and V is TRBV7-2, with D unclear. V was pared by 1 base and J by 5 bases, with 8 bases between. This CDR3 region has 13 residues. Germline V gene data show CDR1 as SGHTA and CDR2 as FQGNSA. The CDR3 region has the DNA TGTGCCAGCAGCTTAGGGACGGCGTATGGCTACACCTTC. Amino acids: CASSLGTAYGYTF.

The chain recombines TRBV19 with TRBJ1-5; maybe TRBD1 (5 bases). The germline V gene has CDR1 LNHDA and CDR2 SQIVND (reference sequence). The CDR3 has 15 residues. With 7 bases removed from V and 0 bases from J, the gap between germline ends came to 13 bases. CDR3 DNA sequence: TGTGCCAGTATAGGGGCAGGGACTAGCAATCAGCCCCAGCATTTT. Its protein is CASIGAGTSNQPQHF. The full variable domain, rest sourced from reference TRBV19 and TRBJ1-5, is DGGITQSPKYLFRKEGQNVTLSCEQNLNHDAMYWYRQDPGQGLRLIYYSQIVNDFQKGDIAEGYSVSREKKESFPLTVTSAQKNPTAFYLCASIGAGTSNQPQHFGDGTRLSIL.

V usage is TRBV6-8 and J usage is TRBJ1-5; D is ambiguous. CDR1 is MNHGY, CDR2 SAAAGT, per germline. CDR3 size: 15 residues. Trimming pared 6 bases from V and 1 base from J, leaving 13 bases between. The CDR3 region has the DNA TGTGCCAGCAGCTCAGAGGGTGTAAGCAATCAGCCCCAGCATTTT. Translation: CASSSEGVSNQPQHF.

At least ten counts were recorded for this clone. The V call is TRBV6-8, the J call TRBJ2-1; D perhaps matches TRBD2 (5 bases). Trimming took 3 bases from V and 6 from J, leaving 9 bases between them. CDR1 and CDR2 (germline): MNHGY, SAAAGT. The CDR3 has 13 residues. The CDR3 bases are TGTGCCAGCAGTTATGACACTAGCAATGAGCAGTTCTTC. This codes for CASSYDTSNEQFF.

The gene calls are TRBV6-4 and TRBJ2-1; D gene unclear. The CDR3 spans 11 residues. Germline V gene lookup returns CDR1 MRHNA and CDR2 SNTAGT. Trimming shortened V by 5 bases and J by 6 bases, and 5 bases separated the two germline ends. Here the CDR3 DNA reads TGTGCCAGCAGTCCCAGCAATGAGCAGTTCTTC. Translation gives CASSPSNEQFF.

This chain uses TRBV30 with TRBJ1-6; a weak D match, TRBD1 (6 bases). Trimming took 0 bases from V and 6 from J, leaving 6 bases between them. Per germline, CDR1 GTSNPN and CDR2 SVGIG (reference sequence). This CDR3 is built from 13 residues. The CDR3 loop is CAWSVQGNSPLHF. CDR3 bases: TGTGCCTGGAGTGTACAGGGTAATTCACCCCTCCACTTT.

This clone was observed at least ten times. V usage is TRBV4-1 and J usage is TRBJ2-1; TRBD2 agrees at 8 bases. This CDR3 is built from 17 residues. The germline V gene encodes CDR1 MGHRA and CDR2 YSYEKL. V dropped 4 bases and J dropped 3; count of bases not matched to a gene: 11. The DNA for the CDR3 is TGCGCCAGCAGCCTGTCCGGCGGACTAGCTATCTACAATGAGCAGTTCTTC. This encodes CASSLSGGLAIYNEQFF.